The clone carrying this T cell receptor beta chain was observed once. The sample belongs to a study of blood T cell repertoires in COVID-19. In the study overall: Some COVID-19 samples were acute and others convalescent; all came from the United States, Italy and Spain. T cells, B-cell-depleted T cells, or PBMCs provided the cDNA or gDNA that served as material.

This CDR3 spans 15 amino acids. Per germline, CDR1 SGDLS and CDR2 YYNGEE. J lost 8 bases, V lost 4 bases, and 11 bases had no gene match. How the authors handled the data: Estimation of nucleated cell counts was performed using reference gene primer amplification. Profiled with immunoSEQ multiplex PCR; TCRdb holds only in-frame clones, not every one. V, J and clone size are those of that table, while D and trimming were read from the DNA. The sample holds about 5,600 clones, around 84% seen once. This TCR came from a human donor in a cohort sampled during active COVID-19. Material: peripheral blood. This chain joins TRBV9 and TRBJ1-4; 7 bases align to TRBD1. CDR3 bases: TGTGCCAGCAGCTCGACAGGGCGGCGGGCGGAAAAACTGTTTTTT. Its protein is CASSSTGRRAEKLFF.